This section outlines one T cell receptor beta chain sequence together with its context. Using immunoSEQ multiplex PCR, the repertoire was profiled, and TCRdb retains in-frame clones only, with some absent. This sample has about 710,000 clones, with about 90% found just once. The data belong to a study of shared T cell receptors in the human thymus. V gave up 5 bases and J gave up 3 bases, with 26 bases separating them. Germline-derived CDR1 and CDR2 are MDHEN and SYDVKM. This CDR3 spans 18 amino acids. The data were also submitted as part of a second study, on human thymus T cells. That paper adds: Corrective surgery for congenital heart defects was being performed on the healthy Finnish infants who served as donors. Corrective heart surgery yielded resections, and these provided the thymus tissue. Unrelated individuals were reported by related research to share highly overlapping thymic repertoires.

Source material: thymocytes. This chain links TRBV28 with TRBJ2-7; maybe TRBD1 (6 bases). This clonotype was sampled from a boy in the first two years of life with a congenital heart defect. CDR3 in amino acids: CASSPSQGSPRRNYEQYF. CDR3 nucleotides: TGTGCCAGCAGTCCTTCGCAGGGGTCTCCTCGGAGGAACTACGAGCAGTACTTC.